The 19 T cell receptor beta chains below all came from one sample that was sequenced in a study of molecular identifiers for immune sequencing clone quantification (dated by TCRdb to the late 2010s). Library preparation employed PCR. Instrument on record: NextSeq 500. In TCRdb, the public reads were trimmed at Q25 with fastp and aligned with MiXCR, with productive beta chains retained. Merged by CDR3 protein, the rows form single entries marked with the most common genes and DNA. The sample table records more than 450,000 distinct CDR3 sequences; roughly 24% of these occur just once. The biggest ten clones account for under 0.85% of the sample. Sequences were obtained from naive CD8+ T cells from blood, with Jurkat cell RNA spiked in. The sample's cell subset or site label, in plain terms: FACS-sorted CD8+CD4-CCR7+CD45RA+ naive T cells. These receptors came from a human donor in good health. Some libraries in this study had Jurkat cell RNA spiked in.

This clonotype was counted a few times. The V gene is TRBV4-1, the J gene TRBJ2-7, with 7 positions matching TRBD2. The CDR3 totals 15 residues. Germline assignment: CDR1 MGHRA and CDR2 YSYEKL. J gave up 5 bases and V 4 bases, and 11 bases lay outside the gene matches. For the CDR3, the DNA is TGCGCCAGCAGCCTAAGAGGGGAGGGTCACCACGAGCAGTACTTC. It codes for CASSLRGEGHHEQYF.

This clonotype has just a few counts. The CDR3 DNA is TGTGCCAGCAGTTGGCAAAGCTCCTACGAGCAGTACTTC. It specifies CASSWQSSYEQYF. This chain connects TRBV27 to TRBJ2-7; D remains ambiguous. The length of the CDR3 is 13 residues. The germline V gene encodes CDR1 MNHEY and CDR2 SMNVEV (reference sequence). V gave up 4 bases and J gave up 0 bases, with 7 bases separating them.

This clonotype has at least ten counts. This rearrangement joins TRBV7-2 to TRBJ2-7; the match to TRBD2 covers 12 bases. The CDR3 length is 16 residues. In germline, CDR1 is SGHTA, CDR2 FQGNSA. The V segment lost 5 bases and the J segment 7 bases; nucleotides outside the gene matches: 12. The CDR3 is CASSQPLAGGPEEQYF. CDR3 in DNA: TGTGCCAGCAGCCAACCCCTAGCGGGAGGGCCGGAAGAGCAGTACTTC.

J is TRBJ1-1 and V is TRBV5-6; no firm D call. Trimming left V 1 base short and J 7 bases short, with 8 bases between. CDR3 length: 12 amino acids. Germline V gives CDR1 SGHDT, CDR2 YYEEEE. CDR3 region: CASSLLAYEAFF. The CDR3, as DNA: TGTGCCAGCAGCTTGTTGGCCTATGAAGCTTTCTTT.

As to this clonotype: The junction differs from germline at one of its ends, possibly a read error. V is TRBV11-2 and J is TRBJ2-3; D gene uncertain. Per germline, CDR1 SGHAT and CDR2 FQNNGV. There are 12 residues in the CDR3. CDR3 coding DNA: TGTGCCGGCAGCTTAGTATTAGATACGCAGTATTTT. Amino acids: CAGSLVLDTQYF.

In this sample, this clonotype turned up many times. The chain carries TRBV4-2 and TRBJ1-1; TRBD1 is a possible D gene (6 bases). Trimming shortened V by 3 bases and J by 1 base, and 12 bases separated the two germline ends. The CDR3 consists of 15 residues. Germline loops: CDR1 LGHNA, CDR2 YNFKEQ. The CDR3 sequence: CASSHLGQPNTEAFF. The CDR3 DNA is TGTGCCAGCAGCCACCTGGGACAACCGAACACTGAAGCTTTCTTT.

The table lists this clonotype with many counts. The genes are TRBV2 and TRBJ1-5, with D hard to call. The germline V gene encodes CDR1 SNHLY and CDR2 FYNNEI. V lost 5 bases and J lost 7, with 12 bases in between. This CDR3 has 13 amino acids. For the CDR3, the DNA is TGTGCCAGCAGTTATAAAGAGGGCCAGCCCCAGCATTTT. Amino acids: CASSYKEGQPQHF.

This clonotype was seen more than once but under ten times. The CDR3 DNA reads as TGTGCCAGCAGAAAAGCGGGGGGGGTCGTGGAGCAGTACTTC. Translating gives CASRKAGGVVEQYF. The chain has TRBV6-2 or TRBV6-3 and TRBJ2-7; the match to TRBD2 covers 10 bases. V was pared by 6 bases and J by 7 bases, with 9 bases of the junction left unmatched. This CDR3 has 14 amino acids. The germline gives CDR1 MNHEY, CDR2 SVGEGT.

This clonotype appeared many times. This chain uses TRBV5-8 with TRBJ2-7; 9 bases fit TRBD1. The germline gives CDR1 SGHTS, CDR2 YDEGEE. V shed 3 bases and J 3 bases; nucleotides not matched to a gene: 16. The CDR3 is 18 residues long. CDR3 bases: TGTGCCAGCAGCTCAACTAGTGCGGGGACAGGGTCTTTCTACGAGCAGTACTTC. Amino acid sequence: CASSSTSAGTGSFYEQYF. Based on the CDR3 plus reference TRBV5-8 and TRBJ2-7, the full variable domain is EAGVTQSPTHLIKTRGQQATLRCSPISGHTSVYWYQQALGLGLQFLLWYDEGEERNRGNFPPRFSGRQFPNYSSELNVNALELEDSALYLCASSSTSAGTGSFYEQYFGPGTRLTVT.

The chain has TRBV7-3 and TRBJ2-3, with 13 bases matching TRBD2. Germline values: CDR1 SGHTA, CDR2 FQGTGA. V shed 5 bases, J shed 7 bases, and the junction held 6 bases outside the gene matches. This CDR3 has 15 residues. The CDR3 loop reads CASSHGTSGTNTQYF. The DNA for the CDR3 is TGTGCCAGCAGCCACGGGACTAGCGGGACAAATACGCAGTATTTT.

This clonotype was counted many times. This sequence joins TRBV7-9 and TRBJ1-1; 7 positions match TRBD1. In germline, CDR1 is SEHNR, CDR2 FQNEAQ (reference sequence). The CDR3 extends over 13 amino acids. V shed 8 bases, J shed 1 base, and the junction held 4 bases outside the gene matches. For the CDR3, the DNA is TGTGCCAGCCTCGGGACAGAGAACACTGAAGCTTTCTTT. Translation: CASLGTENTEAFF.

V usage is TRBV4-3 and J usage is TRBJ1-2; 11 nucleotides align to TRBD1. This CDR3 is 15 amino acids long. V lost 3 bases, J lost 4 bases, and 4 bases stayed unmatched. Germline V gives CDR1 LGHNA, CDR2 YSLEER. In DNA, the CDR3 is TGCGCCAGCAGCCACGGGACAGGGGGTAGCTATGGCTACACCTTC. This sequence encodes CASSHGTGGSYGYTF.

This clonotype was picked up a small number of times. V gene TRBV7-9 combines with J gene TRBJ2-7, with TRBD2 matching over 9 bases. V was pared by 4 bases and J by 5 bases, with 3 bases of the junction left unmatched. Germline assignment: CDR1 SEHNR and CDR2 FQNEAQ (reference sequence). The CDR3 runs 13 residues. The CDR3 nucleotides read TGTGCCAGCAGCTCGGGACTAGCAAACGAGCAGTACTTC. It yields the protein CASSSGLANEQYF.

The J gene is TRBJ2-2, the V gene TRBV6-1; D unclear. The germline V gene encodes CDR1 MNHNS and CDR2 SASEGT. CDR3 size: 12 residues. V lost 3 bases, J lost 9 bases, and 8 bases lay in between. In nucleotides, the CDR3 is TGTGCCAGCAGTGACTGGGTCCGGGAGCTGTTTTTT. It specifies CASSDWVRELFF.

Concerning this clonotype: Just one base apart from a much larger clone, this may be a read error. The chain carries TRBV20-1 and TRBJ1-2; D is possibly TRBD1 (5 bases). The CDR3 runs 14 residues. The germline CDR1 and CDR2 sequences are DFQATT and SNEGSKA (reference sequence). CDR3 amino acids: CGARDTGVGYGYTF. The CDR3 nucleotides read TGCGGTGCTAGAGATACAGGTGTGGGCTATGGCTACACCTTC.

A few counts support this clonotype. The chain links TRBV6-2 or TRBV6-3 to TRBJ1-5; 8 positions match TRBD1. Germline CDR1 and CDR2: MNHEY and SVGEGT. With 6 bases clipped from V and 3 bases from J, the junction kept 10 bases outside the gene matches. The CDR3 sequence is 16 residues long. CDR3 region: CASSLGQGNFNQPQHF. In DNA, the CDR3 is TGTGCCAGCAGCCTCGGACAGGGCAACTTCAATCAGCCCCAGCATTTT.

This clonotype has just a few counts. The chain recombines TRBV12-3 or TRBV12-4 with TRBJ2-5, with D tentatively TRBD2 (6 bases). V was trimmed by 6 bases and J by 5 bases, leaving 19 bases between them. The CDR3 sequence is 15 residues long. The CDR3 region is CASSSPGLAIETQYF. Here the CDR3 DNA reads TGTGCCAGCAGCTCCCCCGGGCTAGCGATCGAGACCCAGTACTTC.

Turning to this clonotype: Here the CDR3 omits its conserved ending phenylalanine or tryptophan, so a read error is the likely source. The chain employs TRBV9 and TRBJ1-2; no firm D call. Per germline, CDR1 SGDLS and CDR2 YYNGEE. V was trimmed by 4 bases and J by 5 bases, leaving 12 bases between them. This CDR3 is built from 13 residues. In nucleotides, the CDR3 is TGTGCCAGCAGCCAACCCCCCACGTATGGCTACACCCTC. Translated, it gives CASSQPPTYGYTL.

On this clonotype itself: Since no conserved phenylalanine or tryptophan closes the CDR3, a read error is the likely cause. V gene TRBV11-2 combines with J gene TRBJ2-3, with no clear D. The CDR3 covers 16 residues. Germline CDR1 SGHAT, CDR2 FQNNGV. Trimming took 1 base from V and 6 from J, leaving 17 bases between them. The CDR3 DNA sequence: TGTGCCAGCAGCTTAGGAGTCGGACGCACATGGGATACGCAGTATTCT. Its protein is CASSLGVGRTWDTQYS.